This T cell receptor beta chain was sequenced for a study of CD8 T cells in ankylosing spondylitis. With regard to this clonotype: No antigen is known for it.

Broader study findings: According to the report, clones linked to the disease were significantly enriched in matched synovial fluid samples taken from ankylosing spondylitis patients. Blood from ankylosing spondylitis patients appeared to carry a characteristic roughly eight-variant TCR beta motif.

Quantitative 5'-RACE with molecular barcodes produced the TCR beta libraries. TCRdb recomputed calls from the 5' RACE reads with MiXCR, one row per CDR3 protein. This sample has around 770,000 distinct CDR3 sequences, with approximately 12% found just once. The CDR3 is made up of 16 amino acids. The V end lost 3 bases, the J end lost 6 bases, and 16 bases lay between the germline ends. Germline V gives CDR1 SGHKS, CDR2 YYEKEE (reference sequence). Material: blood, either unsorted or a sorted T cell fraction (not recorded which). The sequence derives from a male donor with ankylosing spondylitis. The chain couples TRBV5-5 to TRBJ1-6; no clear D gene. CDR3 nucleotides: TGTGCCAGCAGCTCAACGGCCGGCGGGTTTAATTCACCCCTCCACTTT. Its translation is CASSSTAGGFNSPLHF.